This record concerns one T cell receptor beta chain sequence. This table comes from immunoSEQ multiplex PCR, and its TCRdb copy is limited to in-frame clones, with some not included. The sample records under 150,000 clones, approximately 80% being singletons. This sample is drawn from a study of blood T cell repertoires in COVID-19. About the research overall: The study counted Cohort 3 donors as recovered given two negative PCRs, clearance, or symptom resolution. Samples came from the United States, Italy and Spain, spanning acute and convalescent COVID-19.

This CDR3 comprises 15 residues. Germline values: CDR1 GTSNPN, CDR2 SVGIG (reference sequence). V was clipped by 3 bases and J by 7 bases, with 18 bases between them. Participant-given clinical history determined each cohort assignment. Specimen: PBMCs or T cells enriched from blood (not recorded which). The J gene is TRBJ2-2, the V gene TRBV30, with a tentative D call TRBD1 (6 bases). This TCR derives from a man aged 50 to 60 in a cohort exposed to, infected with or recovered from COVID-19 (not recorded which). The DNA of the CDR3 is TGTGCCTGGAGGGGGACATCCCTATCCGGCGGGGAGCTGTTTTTT. Translated, it gives CAWRGTSLSGGELFF. Full variable domain (outside the CDR3, taken from reference TRBV30 and TRBJ2-2): SQTIHQWPATLVQPVGSPLSLECTVEGTSNPNLYWYRQAAGRGLQLLFYSVGIGQISSEVPQNLSASRPQDRQFILSSKKLLLSDSGFYLCAWRGTSLSGGELFFGEGSRLTVL.